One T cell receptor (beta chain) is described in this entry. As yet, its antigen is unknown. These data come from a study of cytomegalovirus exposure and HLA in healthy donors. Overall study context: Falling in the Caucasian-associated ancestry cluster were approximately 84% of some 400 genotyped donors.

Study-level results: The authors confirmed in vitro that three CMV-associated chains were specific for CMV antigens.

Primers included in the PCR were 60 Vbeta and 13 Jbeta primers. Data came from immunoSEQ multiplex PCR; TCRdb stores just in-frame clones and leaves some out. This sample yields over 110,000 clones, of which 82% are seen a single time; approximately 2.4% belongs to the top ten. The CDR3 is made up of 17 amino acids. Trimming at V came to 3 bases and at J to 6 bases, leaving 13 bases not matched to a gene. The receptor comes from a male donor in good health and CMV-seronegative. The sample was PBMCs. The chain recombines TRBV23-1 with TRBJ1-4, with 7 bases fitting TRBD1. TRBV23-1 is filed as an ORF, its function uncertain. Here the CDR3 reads CASSQGRGKVRDEKLFF. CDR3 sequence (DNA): TGCGCCAGCAGTCAGGGCAGGGGGAAGGTGAGGGATGAAAAACTGTTTTTT.